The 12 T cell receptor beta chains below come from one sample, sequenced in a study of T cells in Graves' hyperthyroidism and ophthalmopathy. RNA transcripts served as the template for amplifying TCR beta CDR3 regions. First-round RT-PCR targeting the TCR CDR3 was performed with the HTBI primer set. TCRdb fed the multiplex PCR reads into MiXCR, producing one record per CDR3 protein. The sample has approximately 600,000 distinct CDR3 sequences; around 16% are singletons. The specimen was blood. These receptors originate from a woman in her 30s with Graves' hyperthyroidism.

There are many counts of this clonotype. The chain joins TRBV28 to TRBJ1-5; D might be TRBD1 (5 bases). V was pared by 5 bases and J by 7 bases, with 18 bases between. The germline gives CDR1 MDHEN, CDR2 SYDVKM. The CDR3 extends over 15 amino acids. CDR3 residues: CASSLGTPPGQPQHF. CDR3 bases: TGTGCCAGCAGTCTCGGGACGCCCCCCGGGCAGCCCCAGCATTTT.

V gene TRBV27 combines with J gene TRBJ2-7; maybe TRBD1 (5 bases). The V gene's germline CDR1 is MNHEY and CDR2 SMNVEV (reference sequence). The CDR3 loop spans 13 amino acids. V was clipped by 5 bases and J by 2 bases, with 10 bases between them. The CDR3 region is CASSTDSTYEQYF. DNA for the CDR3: TGTGCCAGCAGTACCGACAGTACCTACGAGCAGTACTTC.

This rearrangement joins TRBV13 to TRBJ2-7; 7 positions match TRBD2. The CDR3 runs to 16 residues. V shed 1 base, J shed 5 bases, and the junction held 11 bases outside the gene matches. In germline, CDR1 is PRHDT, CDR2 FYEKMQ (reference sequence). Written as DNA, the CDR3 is TGTGCCAGCAGCTTAGATGTGCGGGAGATGATGGACGAGCAGTACTTC. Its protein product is CASSLDVREMMDEQYF.

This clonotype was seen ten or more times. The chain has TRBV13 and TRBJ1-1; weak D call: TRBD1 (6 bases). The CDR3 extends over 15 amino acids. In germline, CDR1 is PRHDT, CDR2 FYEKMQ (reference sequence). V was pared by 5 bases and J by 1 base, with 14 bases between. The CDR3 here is CASSRWVDRNTEAFF. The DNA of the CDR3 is TGTGCCAGCAGCCGATGGGTGGACAGGAACACTGAAGCTTTCTTT.

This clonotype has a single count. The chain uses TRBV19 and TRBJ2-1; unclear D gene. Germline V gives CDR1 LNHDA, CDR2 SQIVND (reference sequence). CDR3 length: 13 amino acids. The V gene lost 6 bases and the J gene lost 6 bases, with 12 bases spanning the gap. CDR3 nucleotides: TGTGCCAGTAGCGGTCCAGGACCCAATGAGCAGTTCTTC. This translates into CASSGPGPNEQFF.

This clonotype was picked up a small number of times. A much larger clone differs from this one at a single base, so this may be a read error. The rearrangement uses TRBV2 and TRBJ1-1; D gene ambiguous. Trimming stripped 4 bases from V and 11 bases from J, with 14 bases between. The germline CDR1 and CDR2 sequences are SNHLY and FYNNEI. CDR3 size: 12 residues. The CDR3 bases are TGTGCCAGCAGTGGAGGCAGGCATGCGGCTTTCTTT. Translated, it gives CASSGGRHAAFF.

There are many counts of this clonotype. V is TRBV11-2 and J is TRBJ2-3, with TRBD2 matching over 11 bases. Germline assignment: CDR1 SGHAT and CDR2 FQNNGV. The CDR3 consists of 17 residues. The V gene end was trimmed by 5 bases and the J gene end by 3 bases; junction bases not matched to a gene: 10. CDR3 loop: CASSQLLLAGVTDTQYF. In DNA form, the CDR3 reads TGTGCCAGCAGCCAGCTTTTACTAGCGGGAGTTACAGATACGCAGTATTTT.

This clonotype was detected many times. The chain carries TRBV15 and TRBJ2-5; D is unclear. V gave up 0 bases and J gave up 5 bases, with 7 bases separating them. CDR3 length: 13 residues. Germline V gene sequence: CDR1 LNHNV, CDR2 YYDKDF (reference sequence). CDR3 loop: CATSREVAETQYF. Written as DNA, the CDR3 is TGTGCCACCAGCAGAGAGGTAGCTGAGACCCAGTACTTC.

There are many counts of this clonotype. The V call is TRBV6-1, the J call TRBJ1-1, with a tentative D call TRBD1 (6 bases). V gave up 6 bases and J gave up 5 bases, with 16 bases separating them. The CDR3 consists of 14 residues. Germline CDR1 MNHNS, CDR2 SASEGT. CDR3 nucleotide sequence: TGTGCCAGCAGCGGACAGTTGGGGATAACTGAAGCTTTCTTT. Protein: CASSGQLGITEAFF.

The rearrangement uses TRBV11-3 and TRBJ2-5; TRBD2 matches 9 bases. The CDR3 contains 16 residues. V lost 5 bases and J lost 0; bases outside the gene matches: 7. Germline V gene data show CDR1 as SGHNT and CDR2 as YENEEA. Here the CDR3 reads CASSRGVAGDQETQYF. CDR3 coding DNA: TGTGCCAGCAGCCGAGGGGTAGCGGGAGACCAAGAGACCCAGTACTTC.

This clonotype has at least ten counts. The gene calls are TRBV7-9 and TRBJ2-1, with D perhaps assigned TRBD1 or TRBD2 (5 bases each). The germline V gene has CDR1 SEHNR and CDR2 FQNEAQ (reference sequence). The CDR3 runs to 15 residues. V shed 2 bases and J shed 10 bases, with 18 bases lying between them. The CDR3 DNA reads TGTGCCAGCAGCTTAATAACAGGAAGGCGAGGGGAGCAGTTCTTC. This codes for CASSLITGRRGEQFF.

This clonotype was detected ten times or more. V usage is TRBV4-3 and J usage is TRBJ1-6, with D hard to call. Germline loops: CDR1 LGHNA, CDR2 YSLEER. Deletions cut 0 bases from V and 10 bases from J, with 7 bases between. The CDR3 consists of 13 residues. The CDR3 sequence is CASSQDRGSPLHF. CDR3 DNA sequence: TGCGCCAGCAGCCAAGATCGAGGCTCACCCCTCCACTTT.